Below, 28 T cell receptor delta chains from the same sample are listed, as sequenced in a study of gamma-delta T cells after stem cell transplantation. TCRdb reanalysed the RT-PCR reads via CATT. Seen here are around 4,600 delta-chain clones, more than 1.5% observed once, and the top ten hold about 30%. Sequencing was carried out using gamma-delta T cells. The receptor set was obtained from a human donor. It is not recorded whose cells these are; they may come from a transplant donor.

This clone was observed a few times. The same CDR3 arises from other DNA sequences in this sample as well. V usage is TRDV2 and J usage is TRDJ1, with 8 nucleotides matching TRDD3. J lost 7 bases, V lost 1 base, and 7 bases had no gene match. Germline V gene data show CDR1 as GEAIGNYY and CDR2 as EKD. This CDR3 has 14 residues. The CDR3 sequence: CACDTVGDRGKLIF. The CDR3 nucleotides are TGTGCCTGTGACACAGTGGGGGATCGAGGTAAACTCATCTTT.

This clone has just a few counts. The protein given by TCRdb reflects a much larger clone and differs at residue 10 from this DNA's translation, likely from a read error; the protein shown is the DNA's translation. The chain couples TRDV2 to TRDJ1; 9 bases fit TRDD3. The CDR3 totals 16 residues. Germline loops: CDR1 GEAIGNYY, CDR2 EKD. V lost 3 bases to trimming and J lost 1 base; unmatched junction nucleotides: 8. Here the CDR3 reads CACDLLGDFSTDKLIF. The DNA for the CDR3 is TGTGCCTGTGACTTACTGGGGGACTTCAGCACCGATAAACTCATCTTT.

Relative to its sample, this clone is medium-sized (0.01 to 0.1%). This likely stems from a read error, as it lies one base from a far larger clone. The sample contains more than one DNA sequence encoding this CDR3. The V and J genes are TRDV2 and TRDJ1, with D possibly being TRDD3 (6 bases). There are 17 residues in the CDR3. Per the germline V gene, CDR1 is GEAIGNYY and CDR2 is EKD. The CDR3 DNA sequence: TGTGCCTGTGACAAAGTGGGGGCTCCAGTTGTGACCGATAAGCTCATCTTT. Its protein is CACDKVGAPVVTDKLIF.

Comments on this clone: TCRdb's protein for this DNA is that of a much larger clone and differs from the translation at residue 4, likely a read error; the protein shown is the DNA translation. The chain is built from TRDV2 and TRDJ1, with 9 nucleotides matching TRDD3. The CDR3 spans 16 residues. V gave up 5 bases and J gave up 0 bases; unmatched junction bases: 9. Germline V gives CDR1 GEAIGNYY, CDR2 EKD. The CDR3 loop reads CACGLLGDFNTDKLIF. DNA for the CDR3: TGTGCCTGTGGCTTACTGGGGGACTTCAACACCGATAAACTCATCTTT.

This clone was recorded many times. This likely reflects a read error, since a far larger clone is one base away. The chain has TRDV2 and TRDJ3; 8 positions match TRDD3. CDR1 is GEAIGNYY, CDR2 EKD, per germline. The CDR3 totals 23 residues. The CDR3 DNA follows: TGTGCCTGTGGCACCGTTGTCCGGGATACGCCGGAAGAAACCTCCTGGGACACCCGACAGATGTTTTTC. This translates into CACGTVVRDTPEETSWDTRQMFF.

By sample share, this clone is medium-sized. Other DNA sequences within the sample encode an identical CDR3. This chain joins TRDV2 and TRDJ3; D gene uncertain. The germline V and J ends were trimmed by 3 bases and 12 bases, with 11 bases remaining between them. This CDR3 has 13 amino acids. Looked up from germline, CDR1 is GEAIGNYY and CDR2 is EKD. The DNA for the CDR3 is TGTGCCTGTGACGCGGTGGATGACCGACAGATGTTTTTC. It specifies CACDAVDDRQMFF.

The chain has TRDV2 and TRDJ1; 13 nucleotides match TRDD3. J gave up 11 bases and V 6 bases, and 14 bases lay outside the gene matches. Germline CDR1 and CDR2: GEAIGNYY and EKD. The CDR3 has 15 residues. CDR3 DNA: TGTGCCTGTCTTCTACTGGGGGATACGGCGGCAGGGCTCATCTTT. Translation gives CACLLLGDTAAGLIF.

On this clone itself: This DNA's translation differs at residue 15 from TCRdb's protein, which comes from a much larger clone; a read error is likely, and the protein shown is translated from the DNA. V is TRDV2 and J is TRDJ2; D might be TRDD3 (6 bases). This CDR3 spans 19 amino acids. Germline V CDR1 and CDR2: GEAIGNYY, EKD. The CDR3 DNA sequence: TGTGCCTGTGACACCGTGGGGGGGGAGAAAGCGACTTTGACAGTACAACTCTTCTTT. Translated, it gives CACDTVGGEKATLTVQLFF.

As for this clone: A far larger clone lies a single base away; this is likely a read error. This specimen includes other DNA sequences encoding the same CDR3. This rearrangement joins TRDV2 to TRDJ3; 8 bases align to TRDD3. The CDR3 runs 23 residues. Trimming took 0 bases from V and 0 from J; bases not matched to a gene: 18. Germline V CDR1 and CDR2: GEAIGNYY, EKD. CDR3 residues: CACDTVVRDTPEETSWDTRQMFF. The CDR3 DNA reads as TGTGCCTGTGACACCGTTGTCCGGGATACGCCAGAAGAAACCTCCTGGGACACCCGACAGATGTTTTTC.

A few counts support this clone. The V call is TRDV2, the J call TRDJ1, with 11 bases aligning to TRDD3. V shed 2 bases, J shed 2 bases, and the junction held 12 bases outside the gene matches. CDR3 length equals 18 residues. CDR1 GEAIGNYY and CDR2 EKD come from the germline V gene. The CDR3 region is CACDMARLGDTKTDKLIF. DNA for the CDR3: TGTGCCTGTGACATGGCCAGGCTGGGGGATACTAAAACCGATAAACTCATCTTT.

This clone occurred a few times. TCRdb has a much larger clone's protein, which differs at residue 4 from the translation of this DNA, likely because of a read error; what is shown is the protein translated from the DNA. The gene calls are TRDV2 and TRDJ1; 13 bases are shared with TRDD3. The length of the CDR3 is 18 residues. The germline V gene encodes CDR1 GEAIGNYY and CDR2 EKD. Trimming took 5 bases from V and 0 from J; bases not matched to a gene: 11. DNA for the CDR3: TGTGCCTGTGGCGCCGTACTGGGGGATACGCGGGACACCGATAAACTCATCTTT. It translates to CACGAVLGDTRDTDKLIF.

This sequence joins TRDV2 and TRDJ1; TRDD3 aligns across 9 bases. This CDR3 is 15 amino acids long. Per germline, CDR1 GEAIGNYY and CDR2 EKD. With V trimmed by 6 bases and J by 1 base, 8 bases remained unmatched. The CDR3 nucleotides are TGTGCCTGTCTTCTACTGGGGGAGCCCACCGATAAACTCATCTTT. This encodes CACLLLGEPTDKLIF.

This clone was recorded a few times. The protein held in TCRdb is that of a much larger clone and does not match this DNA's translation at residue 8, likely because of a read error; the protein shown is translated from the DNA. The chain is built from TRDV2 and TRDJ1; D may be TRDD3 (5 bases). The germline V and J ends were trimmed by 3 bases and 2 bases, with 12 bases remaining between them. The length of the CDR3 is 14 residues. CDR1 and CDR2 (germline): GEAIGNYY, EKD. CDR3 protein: CACDGWGGTDKLIF. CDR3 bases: TGTGCCTGTGACGGGTGGGGAGGGACCGATAAACTCATCTTT.

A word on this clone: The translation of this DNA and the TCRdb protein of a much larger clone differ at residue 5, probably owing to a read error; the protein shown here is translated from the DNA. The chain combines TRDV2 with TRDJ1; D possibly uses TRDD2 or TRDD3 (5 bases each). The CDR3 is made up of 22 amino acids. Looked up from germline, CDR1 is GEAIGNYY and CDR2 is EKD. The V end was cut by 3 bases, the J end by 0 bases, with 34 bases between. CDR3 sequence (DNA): TGTGCCTGTGACTCGCTTCCAAATCTGCTGGGTCGAACCCTTGGGAACACCGATAAACTCATCTTT. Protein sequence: CACDSLPNLLGRTLGNTDKLIF.

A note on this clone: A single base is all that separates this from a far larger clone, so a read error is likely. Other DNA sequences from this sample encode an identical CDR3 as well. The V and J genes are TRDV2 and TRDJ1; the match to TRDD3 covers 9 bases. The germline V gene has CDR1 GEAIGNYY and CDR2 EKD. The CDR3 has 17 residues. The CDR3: CACDGLGDLLNTDKLIF. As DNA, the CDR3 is TGTGCCTGTGACGGACTGGGGGACCTTCTTAACACTGATAAACTCATCTTT.

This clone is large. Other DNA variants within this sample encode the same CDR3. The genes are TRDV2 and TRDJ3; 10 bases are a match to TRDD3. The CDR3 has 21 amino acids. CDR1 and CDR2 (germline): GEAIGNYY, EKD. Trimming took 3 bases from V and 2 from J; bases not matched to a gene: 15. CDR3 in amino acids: CACDSVEGDTRPTWDTRQMFF. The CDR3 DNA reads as TGTGCCTGTGACTCCGTAGAGGGGGATACGCGACCCACCTGGGACACCCGACAGATGTTTTTC.

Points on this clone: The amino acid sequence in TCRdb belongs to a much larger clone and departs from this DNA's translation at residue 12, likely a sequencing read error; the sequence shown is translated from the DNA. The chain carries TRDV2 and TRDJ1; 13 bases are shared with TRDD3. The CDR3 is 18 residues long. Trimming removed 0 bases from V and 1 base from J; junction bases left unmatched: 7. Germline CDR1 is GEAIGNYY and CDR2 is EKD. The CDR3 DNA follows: TGTGCCTGTGACACCATACTGGGGGATACGTATTGCACCGATAAACTCATCTTT. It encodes CACDTILGDTYCTDKLIF.

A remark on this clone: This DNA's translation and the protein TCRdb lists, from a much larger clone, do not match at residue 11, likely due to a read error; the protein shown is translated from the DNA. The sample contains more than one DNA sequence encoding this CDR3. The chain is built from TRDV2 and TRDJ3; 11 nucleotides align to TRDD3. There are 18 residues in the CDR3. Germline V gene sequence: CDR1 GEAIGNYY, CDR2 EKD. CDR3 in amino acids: CACDILGDSTCDTRQMFF. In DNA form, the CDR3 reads TGTGCCTGTGACATACTGGGGGATAGTACCTGCGACACCCGACAGATGTTTTTC.

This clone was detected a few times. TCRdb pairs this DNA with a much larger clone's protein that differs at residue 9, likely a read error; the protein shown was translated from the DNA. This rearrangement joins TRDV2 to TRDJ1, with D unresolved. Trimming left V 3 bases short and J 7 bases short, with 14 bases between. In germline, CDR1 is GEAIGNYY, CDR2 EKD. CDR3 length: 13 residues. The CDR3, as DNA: TGTGCCTGTGACGCCATCTCAGCCGTTAAACTCATCTTT. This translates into CACDAISAVKLIF.

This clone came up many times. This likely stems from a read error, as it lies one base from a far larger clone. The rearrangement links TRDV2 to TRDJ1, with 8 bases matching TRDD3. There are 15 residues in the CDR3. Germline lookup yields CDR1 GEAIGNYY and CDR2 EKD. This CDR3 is CACDTVGRDTGKPIF. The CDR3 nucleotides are TGTGCCTGTGACACCGTCGGGCGGGATACGGGTAAACCCATCTTT.

CDR3 sequence: CACDTMLSRPDAGEYASTGRELIF. As DNA, the CDR3 is TGTGCCTGTGACACGATGCTGTCACGGCCTGACGCTGGGGAGTACGCGTCGACGGGTCGGGAACTCATCTTT. The chain recombines TRDV2 with TRDJ1, with D perhaps TRDD3 (6 bases). The CDR3 spans 24 residues. Germline lookup yields CDR1 GEAIGNYY and CDR2 EKD. Between the trimmed V and J ends, which lost 1 base and 9 bases, there was a span of 47 bases.

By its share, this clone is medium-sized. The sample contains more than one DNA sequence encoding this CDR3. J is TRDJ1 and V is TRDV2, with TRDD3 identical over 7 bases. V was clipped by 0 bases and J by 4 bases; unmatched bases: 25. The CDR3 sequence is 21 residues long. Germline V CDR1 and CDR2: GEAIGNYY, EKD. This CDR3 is CACDTGFGWGLGAQPFDKLIF. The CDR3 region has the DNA TGTGCCTGTGACACCGGATTCGGCTGGGGGTTGGGGGCACAACCCTTCGATAAACTCATCTTT.

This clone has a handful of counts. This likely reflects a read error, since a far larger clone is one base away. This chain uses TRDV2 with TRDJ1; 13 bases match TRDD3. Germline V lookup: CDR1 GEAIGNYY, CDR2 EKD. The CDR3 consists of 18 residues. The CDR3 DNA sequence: TGTGCCTGTGACCCTATACTGGGGGATACGCCGGACACCGATAAACTCACCTTT. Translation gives CACDPILGDTPDTDKLTF.

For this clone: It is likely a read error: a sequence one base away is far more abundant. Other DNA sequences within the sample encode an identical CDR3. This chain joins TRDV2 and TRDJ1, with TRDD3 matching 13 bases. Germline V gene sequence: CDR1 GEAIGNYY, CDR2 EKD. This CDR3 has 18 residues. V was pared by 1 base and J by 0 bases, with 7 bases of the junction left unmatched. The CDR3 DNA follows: TGTGCCTGTGACACACTGACTGGGGGATACGAGAACACCGATAAACTCATCTTT. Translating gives CACDTLTGGYENTDKLIF.

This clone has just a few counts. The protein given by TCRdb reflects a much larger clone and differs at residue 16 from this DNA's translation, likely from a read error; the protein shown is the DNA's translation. The DNA for the CDR3 is TGTGCCTGTGACACCGTGCGTACTGGGGGATCAAACTCCTGGGACGCCCGACAGATGTTTTTC. This translates into CACDTVRTGGSNSWDARQMFF. J is TRDJ3 and V is TRDV2, with 10 bases identical to TRDD3. This CDR3 is 21 amino acids long. Germline V gene sequence: CDR1 GEAIGNYY, CDR2 EKD.

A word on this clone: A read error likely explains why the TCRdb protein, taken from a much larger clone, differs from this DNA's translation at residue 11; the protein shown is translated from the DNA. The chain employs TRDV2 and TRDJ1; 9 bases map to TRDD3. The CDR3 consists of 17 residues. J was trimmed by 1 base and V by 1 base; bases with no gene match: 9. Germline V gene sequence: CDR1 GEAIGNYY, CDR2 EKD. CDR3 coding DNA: TGTGCCTGTGACACAGTGGGGGATATAAGGCCCACCGATAAACTCATCTTT. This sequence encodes CACDTVGDIRPTDKLIF.

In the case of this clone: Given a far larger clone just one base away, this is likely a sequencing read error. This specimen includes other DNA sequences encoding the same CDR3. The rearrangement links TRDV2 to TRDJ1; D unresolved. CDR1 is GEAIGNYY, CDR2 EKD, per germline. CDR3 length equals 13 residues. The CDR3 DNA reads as TGTGCCTGTGACTTTCTGGACACCGACAAACTCATCTTT. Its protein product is CACDFLDTDKLIF.

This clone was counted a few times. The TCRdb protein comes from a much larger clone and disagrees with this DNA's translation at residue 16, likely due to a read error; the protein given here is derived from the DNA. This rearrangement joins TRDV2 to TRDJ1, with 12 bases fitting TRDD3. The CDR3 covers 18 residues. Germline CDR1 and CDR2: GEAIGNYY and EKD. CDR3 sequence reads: CACDVLTGGYRMTDKIIF. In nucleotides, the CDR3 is TGTGCCTGTGACGTTCTTACTGGGGGATACAGAATGACCGATAAAATCATCTTT.